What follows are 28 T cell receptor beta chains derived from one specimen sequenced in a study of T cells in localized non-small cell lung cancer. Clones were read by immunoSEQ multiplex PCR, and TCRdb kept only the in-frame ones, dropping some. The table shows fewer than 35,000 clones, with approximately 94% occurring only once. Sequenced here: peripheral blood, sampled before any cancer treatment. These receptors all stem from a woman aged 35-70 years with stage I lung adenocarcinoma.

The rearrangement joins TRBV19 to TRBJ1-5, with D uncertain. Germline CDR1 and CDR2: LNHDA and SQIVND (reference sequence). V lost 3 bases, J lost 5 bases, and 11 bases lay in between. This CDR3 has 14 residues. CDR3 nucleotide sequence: TGTGCCAGTAGTATGGCCATGGGTCATCAGCCCCAGCATTTT. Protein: CASSMAMGHQPQHF.

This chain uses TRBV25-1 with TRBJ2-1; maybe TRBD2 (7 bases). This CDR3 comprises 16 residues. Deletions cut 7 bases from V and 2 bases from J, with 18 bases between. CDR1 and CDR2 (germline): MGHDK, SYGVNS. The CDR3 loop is CASTARGGGTYNEQFF. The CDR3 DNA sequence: TGTGCCAGCACCGCAAGAGGGGGGGGAACCTACAATGAGCAGTTCTTC.

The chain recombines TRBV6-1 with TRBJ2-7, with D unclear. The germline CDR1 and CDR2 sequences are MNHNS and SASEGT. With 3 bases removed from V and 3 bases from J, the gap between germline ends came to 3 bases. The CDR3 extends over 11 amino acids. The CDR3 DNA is TGTGCCAGCAGTGACAACTACGAGCAGTACTTC. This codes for CASSDNYEQYF.

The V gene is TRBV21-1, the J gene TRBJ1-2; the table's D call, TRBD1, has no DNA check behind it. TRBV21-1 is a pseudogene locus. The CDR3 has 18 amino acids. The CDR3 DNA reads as TGTGCCAGCAGCAAAGCGCACAGGGCAGAAAGGAGGTGCTATGGCTACACCTTC. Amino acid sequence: CASSKAHRAERRCYGYTF.

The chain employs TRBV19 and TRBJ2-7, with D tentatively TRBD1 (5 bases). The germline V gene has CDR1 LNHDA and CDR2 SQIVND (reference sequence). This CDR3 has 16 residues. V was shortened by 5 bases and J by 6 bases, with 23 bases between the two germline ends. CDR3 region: CASSPIPGSSRGEQYF. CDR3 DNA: TGTGCCAGTAGTCCAATCCCCGGATCGTCAAGGGGCGAGCAGTACTTC.

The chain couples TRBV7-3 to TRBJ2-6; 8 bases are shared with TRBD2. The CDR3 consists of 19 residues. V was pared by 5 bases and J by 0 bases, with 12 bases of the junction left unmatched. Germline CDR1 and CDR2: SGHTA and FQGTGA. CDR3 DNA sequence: TGTGCCAGCAGCCTTTACTTCAGCGGGAGCCCCTCTGGGGCCAACGTCCTGACTTTC. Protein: CASSLYFSGSPSGANVLTF.

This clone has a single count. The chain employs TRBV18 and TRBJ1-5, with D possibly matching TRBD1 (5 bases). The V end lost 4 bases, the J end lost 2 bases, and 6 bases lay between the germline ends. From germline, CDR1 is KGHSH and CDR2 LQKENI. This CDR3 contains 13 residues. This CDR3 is CASSQGGNQPQHF. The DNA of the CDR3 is TGTGCCAGCTCACAAGGGGGCAATCAGCCCCAGCATTTT. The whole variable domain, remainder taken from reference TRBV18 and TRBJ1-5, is NAGVMQNPRHLVRRRGQEARLRCSPMKGHSHVYWYRQLPEEGLKFMVYLQKENIIDESGMPKERFSAEFPKEGPSILRIQQVVRGDSAAYFCASSQGGNQPQHFGDGTRLSIL.

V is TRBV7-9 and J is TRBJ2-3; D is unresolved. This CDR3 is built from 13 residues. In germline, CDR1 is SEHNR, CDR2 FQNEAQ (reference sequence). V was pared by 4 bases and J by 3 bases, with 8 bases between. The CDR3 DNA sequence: TGTGCCAGCAGCTCATTTGGTACAGATACGCAGTATTTT. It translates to CASSSFGTDTQYF. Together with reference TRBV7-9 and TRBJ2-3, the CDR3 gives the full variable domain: DTGVSQNPRHKITKRGQNVTFRCDPISEHNRLYWYRQTLGQGPEFLTYFQNEAQLEKSRLLSDRFSAERPKGSFSTLEIQRTEQGDSAMYLCASSSFGTDTQYFGPGTRLTVL.

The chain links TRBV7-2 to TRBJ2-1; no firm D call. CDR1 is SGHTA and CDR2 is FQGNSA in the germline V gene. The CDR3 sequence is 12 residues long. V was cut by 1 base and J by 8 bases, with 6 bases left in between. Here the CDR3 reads CASSLEWDEQFF. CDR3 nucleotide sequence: TGTGCCAGCAGCTTAGAGTGGGATGAGCAGTTCTTC.

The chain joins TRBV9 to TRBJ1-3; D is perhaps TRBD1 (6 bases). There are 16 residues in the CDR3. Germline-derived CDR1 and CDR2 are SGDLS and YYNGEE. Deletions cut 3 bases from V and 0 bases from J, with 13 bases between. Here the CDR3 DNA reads TGTGCCAGCAGCGCTACAGGGCACGGCTCTGGAAACACCATATATTTT. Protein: CASSATGHGSGNTIYF.

The CDR3, as DNA: TGCGCCAGCAGCCAATTGGGGGGCTCCTACCCTCAGTTCTTC. Its protein is CASSQLGGSYPQFF. The J gene is TRBJ2-1, the V gene TRBV4-3; tentatively, D is TRBD1 or TRBD2 (6 bases each). The V gene's germline CDR1 is LGHNA and CDR2 YSLEER. The CDR3 contains 14 residues. Trimming left V 2 bases short and J 13 bases short, with 18 bases between.

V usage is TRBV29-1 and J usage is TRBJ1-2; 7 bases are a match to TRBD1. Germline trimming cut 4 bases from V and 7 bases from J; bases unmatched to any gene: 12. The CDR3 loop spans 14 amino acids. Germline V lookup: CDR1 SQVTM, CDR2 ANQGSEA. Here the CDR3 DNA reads TGCAGCGTTGTGAGGGGGCCTCCTGGTGGTGGCTACACCTTC. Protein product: CSVVRGPPGGGYTF.

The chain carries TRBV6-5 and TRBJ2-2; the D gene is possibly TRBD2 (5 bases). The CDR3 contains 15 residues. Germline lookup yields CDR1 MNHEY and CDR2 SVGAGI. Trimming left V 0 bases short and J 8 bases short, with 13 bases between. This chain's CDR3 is CASSYSGAGRGELFF. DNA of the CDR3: TGTGCCAGCAGTTACTCGGGAGCAGGACGAGGGGAGCTGTTTTTT.

The CDR3 loop is CASSLGSGSSTDTQYF. The CDR3 DNA reads TGCGCCAGCAGCTTGGGGTCGGGTTCTAGCACAGATACGCAGTATTTT. The rearrangement uses TRBV5-1 and TRBJ2-3; D ambiguous. Germline V gene data show CDR1 as SGHRS and CDR2 as YFSETQ. Trimming cost V 0 bases and J 0 bases, with 11 bases left between them. CDR3 size: 16 residues.

The CDR3 region is CASSPLWRDNQPQHF. CDR3 coding DNA: TGTGCCAGCTCACCTTTATGGAGGGACAATCAGCCCCAGCATTTT. The V and J genes are TRBV18 and TRBJ1-5; D gene ambiguous. Per the germline V gene, CDR1 is KGHSH and CDR2 is LQKENI. This CDR3 region has 15 residues. Deletions cut 3 bases from V and 3 bases from J, with 12 bases between.

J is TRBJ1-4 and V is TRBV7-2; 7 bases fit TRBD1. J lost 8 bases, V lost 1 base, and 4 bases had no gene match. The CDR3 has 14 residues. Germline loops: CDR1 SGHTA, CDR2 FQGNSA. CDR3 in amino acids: CASSLGRDREKLFF. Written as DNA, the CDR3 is TGTGCCAGCAGCTTAGGCCGGGACAGAGAAAAACTGTTTTTT. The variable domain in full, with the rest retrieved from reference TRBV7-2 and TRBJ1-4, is GAGVSQSPSNKVTEKGKDVELRCDPISGHTALYWYRQSLGQGLEFLIYFQGNSAPDKSGLPSDRFSAERTGGSVSTLTIQRTQQEDSAVYLCASSLGRDREKLFFGSGTQLSVL.

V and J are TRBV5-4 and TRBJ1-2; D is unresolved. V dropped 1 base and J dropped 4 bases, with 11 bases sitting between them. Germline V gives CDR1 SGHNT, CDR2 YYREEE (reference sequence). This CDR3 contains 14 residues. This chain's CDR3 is CASSLSVGAYGYTF. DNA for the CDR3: TGTGCCAGCAGCTTGTCTGTAGGAGCCTATGGCTACACCTTC.

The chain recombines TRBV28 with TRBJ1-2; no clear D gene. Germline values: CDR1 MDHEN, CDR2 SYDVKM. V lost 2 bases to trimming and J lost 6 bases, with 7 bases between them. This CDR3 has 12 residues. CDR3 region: CASSLVGDGYTF. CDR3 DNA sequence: TGTGCCAGCAGTTTAGTTGGGGATGGCTACACCTTC.

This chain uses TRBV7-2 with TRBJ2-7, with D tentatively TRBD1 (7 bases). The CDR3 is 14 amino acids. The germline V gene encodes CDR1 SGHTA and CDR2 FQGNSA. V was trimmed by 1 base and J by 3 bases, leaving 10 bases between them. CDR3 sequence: CASSLEQGGYEQYF. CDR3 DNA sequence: TGTGCCAGCAGCTTAGAGCAGGGGGGCTACGAGCAGTACTTC.

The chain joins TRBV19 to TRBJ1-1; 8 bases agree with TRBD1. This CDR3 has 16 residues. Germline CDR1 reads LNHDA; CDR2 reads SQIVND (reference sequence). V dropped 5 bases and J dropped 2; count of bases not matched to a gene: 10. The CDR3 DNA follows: TGTGCCAGTAGTGTCCCGACGACAGGGGTTAACACTGAAGCTTTCTTT. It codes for CASSVPTTGVNTEAFF.

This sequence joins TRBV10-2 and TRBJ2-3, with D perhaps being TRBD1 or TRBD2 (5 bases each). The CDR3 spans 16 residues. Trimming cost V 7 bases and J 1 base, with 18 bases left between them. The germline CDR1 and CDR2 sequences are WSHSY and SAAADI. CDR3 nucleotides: TGCGCCAGCATTCGGGACCGATGGGCCCGCACAGATACGCAGTATTTT. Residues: CASIRDRWARTDTQYF.

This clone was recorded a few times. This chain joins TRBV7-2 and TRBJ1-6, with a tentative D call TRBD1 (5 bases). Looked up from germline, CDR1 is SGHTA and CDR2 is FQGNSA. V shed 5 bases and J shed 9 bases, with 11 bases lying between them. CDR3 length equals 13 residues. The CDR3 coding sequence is TGTGCCAGCAGCCTCGGGACCCCTTCACCCCTCCACTTT. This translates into CASSLGTPSPLHF. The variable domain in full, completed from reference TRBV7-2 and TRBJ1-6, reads GAGVSQSPSNKVTEKGKDVELRCDPISGHTALYWYRQSLGQGLEFLIYFQGNSAPDKSGLPSDRFSAERTGGSVSTLTIQRTQQEDSAVYLCASSLGTPSPLHFGNGTRLTVT.

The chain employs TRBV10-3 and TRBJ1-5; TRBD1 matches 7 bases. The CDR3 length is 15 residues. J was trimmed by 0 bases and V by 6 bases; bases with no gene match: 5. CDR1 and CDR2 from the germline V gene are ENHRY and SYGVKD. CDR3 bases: TGTGCCATCAGACAGGGGTCTAATAGCAATCAGCCCCAGCATTTT. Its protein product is CAIRQGSNSNQPQHF.

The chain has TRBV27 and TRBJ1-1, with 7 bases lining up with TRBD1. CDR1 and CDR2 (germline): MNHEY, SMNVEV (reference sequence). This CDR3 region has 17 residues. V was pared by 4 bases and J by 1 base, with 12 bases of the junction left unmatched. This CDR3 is CASSSLRQGGTNTEAFF. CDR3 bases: TGTGCCAGCAGTTCCCTTCGACAGGGCGGGACGAACACTGAAGCTTTCTTT.

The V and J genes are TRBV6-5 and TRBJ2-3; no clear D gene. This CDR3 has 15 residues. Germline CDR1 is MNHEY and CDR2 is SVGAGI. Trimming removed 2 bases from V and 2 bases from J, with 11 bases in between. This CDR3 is CASSYGSPHTDTQYF. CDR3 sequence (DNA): TGTGCCAGCAGTTACGGGTCCCCCCACACAGATACGCAGTATTTT.

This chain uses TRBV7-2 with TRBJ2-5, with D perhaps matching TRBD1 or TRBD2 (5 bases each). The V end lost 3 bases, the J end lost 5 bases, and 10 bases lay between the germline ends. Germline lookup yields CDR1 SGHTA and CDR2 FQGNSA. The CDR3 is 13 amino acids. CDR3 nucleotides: TGTGCCAGCAGCTTGAACGAGGGGGAGACCCAGTACTTC. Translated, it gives CASSLNEGETQYF.

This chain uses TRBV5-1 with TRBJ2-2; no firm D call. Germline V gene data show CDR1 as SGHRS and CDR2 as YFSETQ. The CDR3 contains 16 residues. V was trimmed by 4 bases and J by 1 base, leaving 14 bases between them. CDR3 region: CASSTKGPENTGELFF. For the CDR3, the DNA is TGCGCCAGCAGCACGAAGGGTCCCGAGAACACCGGGGAGCTGTTTTTT.

CDR3 sequence (DNA): TGTGCCAGCAGTCCACGTCCCGGGACAGCAATGAACACTGAAGCTTTCTTT. Protein sequence: CASSPRPGTAMNTEAFF. The genes are TRBV27 and TRBJ1-1, with 7 bases aligning to TRBD1. Germline CDR1 MNHEY, CDR2 SMNVEV (reference sequence). Losses at the gene ends were 5 bases for V and 0 bases for J; bases not matched to a gene: 12. This CDR3 is 17 amino acids long.